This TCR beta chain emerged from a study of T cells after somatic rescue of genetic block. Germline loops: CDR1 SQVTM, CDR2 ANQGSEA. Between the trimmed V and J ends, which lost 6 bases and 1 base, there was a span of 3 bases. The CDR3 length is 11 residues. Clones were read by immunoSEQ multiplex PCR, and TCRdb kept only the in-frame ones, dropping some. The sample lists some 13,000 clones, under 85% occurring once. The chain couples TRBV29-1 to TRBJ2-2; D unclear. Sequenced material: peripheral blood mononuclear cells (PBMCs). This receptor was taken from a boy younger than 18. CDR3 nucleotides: TGCAGCGTCGTGAACACCGGGGAGCTGTTTTTT. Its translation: CSVVNTGELFF.